The 32 T cell receptor beta chains in this list originate from one sample, sequenced in a study of cytomegalovirus exposure and HLA in healthy donors. Primers for the PCR totalled 60 Vbeta and 13 Jbeta. The method was immunoSEQ multiplex PCR; TCRdb's version includes in-frame clones alone and lacks a portion of them. The sample lists about 100,000 clones, around 77% occurring once. Sequencing was performed on PBMCs. These receptors all stem from a male donor in good health and CMV-seropositive.

This chain joins TRBV28 and TRBJ1-5, with TRBD1 matching 9 bases. The V and J ends lost 4 bases and 5 bases, in that order; junction bases with no gene match: 6. The CDR3 runs 15 residues. Germline V lookup: CDR1 MDHEN, CDR2 SYDVKM. CDR3 sequence (DNA): TGTGCCAGCAGTTCAGCGGGACAGGGCTATCAGCCCCAGCATTTT. This encodes CASSSAGQGYQPQHF.

V usage is TRBV6-6 and J usage is TRBJ1-2, with TRBD1 as a possible D gene (6 bases). The CDR3 length is 13 residues. CDR1 and CDR2 from the germline V gene are MNHNY and SVGAGI (reference sequence). Trimming stripped 6 bases from V and 5 bases from J, with 13 bases between. DNA for the CDR3: TGTGCCAGCAGAGTGGACAGCTCTTATGGCTACACCTTC. Its translation: CASRVDSSYGYTF.

In regard to this clone: Other DNA variants within this sample encode the same CDR3. The chain carries TRBV7-3 and TRBJ2-1, with 9 nucleotides matching TRBD2. V shed 1 base, J shed 8 bases, and the junction held 6 bases outside the gene matches. The germline CDR1 and CDR2 sequences are SGHTA and FQGTGA. The CDR3 has 15 residues. CDR3: CASSLRGLANHEQFF. CDR3 DNA sequence: TGTGCCAGCAGCTTAAGAGGACTAGCGAACCATGAGCAGTTCTTC.

The J gene is TRBJ1-5, the V gene TRBV11-2; 7 bases map to TRBD1. CDR1 SGHAT and CDR2 FQNNGV come from the germline V gene. This CDR3 comprises 14 residues. The junction had 3 bases not matched to a gene; V was cut back by 6 bases and J by 1 base. The CDR3 region has the DNA TGTGCCAGCAGTCCGGGACAGAGCAATCAGCCCCAGCATTTT. This encodes CASSPGQSNQPQHF.

The CDR3 DNA is TGTGCCTGGAATCCAGGACAGGGGGCAGTTTACGAGCAGTACTTC. Translation gives CAWNPGQGAVYEQYF. The rearrangement uses TRBV30 and TRBJ2-7, with TRBD1 matching over 11 bases. Germline V gives CDR1 GTSNPN, CDR2 SVGIG (reference sequence). V was clipped by 4 bases and J by 4 bases; unmatched bases: 9. The CDR3 is 15 residues long.

This clone was observed a single time. J is TRBJ2-5 and V is TRBV6-6, with 7 bases identical to TRBD2. The end of the DNA aligns better with TRBJ2-7, so the J call may be wrong. This CDR3 spans 12 amino acids. CDR1 MNHNY and CDR2 SVGAGI come from the germline V gene (reference sequence). CDR3 DNA: TGTGCCAGCAACCTCTGGGAGGGCGAGCAGTACTTC. Amino acids: CASNLWEGEQYF.

This chain links TRBV28 with TRBJ2-5; D remains ambiguous. This CDR3 has 14 residues. Germline CDR1 MDHEN, CDR2 SYDVKM. The V gene lost 1 base and the J gene lost 1 base, with 7 bases spanning the gap. The CDR3 DNA reads as TGTGCCAGCAGTTTATCCGGTTCCCAAGAGACCCAGTACTTC. Protein: CASSLSGSQETQYF.

The chain is built from TRBV10-3 and TRBJ1-4, with TRBD1 identical over 7 bases. The CDR3 covers 14 residues. After removal of 7 bases from V and 5 bases from J, the junction contained 7 bases not matched to a gene. CDR1 and CDR2 (germline): ENHRY, SYGVKD. CDR3 loop: CAIKEGTVNEKLFF. The CDR3, as DNA: TGTGCCATCAAGGAGGGGACAGTAAATGAAAAACTGTTTTTT.

The chain joins TRBV27 to TRBJ1-5; 7 nucleotides match TRBD1. V was pared by 2 bases and J by 7 bases, with 5 bases of the junction left unmatched. This CDR3 region has 14 residues. Germline-derived CDR1 and CDR2 are MNHEY and SMNVEV (reference sequence). CDR3 sequence: CASSLRQGGQPQHF. Here the CDR3 DNA reads TGTGCCAGCAGTTTAAGGCAGGGGGGACAGCCCCAGCATTTT.

The chain carries TRBV10-3 and TRBJ1-2; D perhaps matches TRBD1 (5 bases). Per germline, CDR1 ENHRY and CDR2 SYGVKD. This CDR3 comprises 13 residues. V lost 10 bases, J lost 2 bases, and 14 bases lay in between. This chain's CDR3 is CATSRGDNYGYTF. CDR3 bases: TGTGCCACCTCCCGGGGGGACAACTATGGCTACACCTTC.

This clone was observed a handful of times. This chain links TRBV2 with TRBJ2-5, with D possibly TRBD2 on 5 matching bases. The CDR3 covers 15 residues. In germline, CDR1 is SNHLY, CDR2 FYNNEI. Trimming stripped 4 bases from V and 5 bases from J, with 17 bases between. This chain's CDR3 is CASSGDDGVWETQYF. The CDR3 nucleotides are TGTGCCAGCAGTGGGGATGACGGGGTCTGGGAGACCCAGTACTTC.

This clone was found once. The rearrangement links TRBV6-4 to TRBJ2-2; 7 bases agree with TRBD1. Germline CDR1 reads MRHNA; CDR2 reads SNTAGT. The V and J ends lost 3 bases and 2 bases, in that order; junction bases with no gene match: 6. CDR3 length equals 16 residues. Here the CDR3 DNA reads TGTGCCAGCAGTGAGGAAGGGACAGTCAACACCGGGGAGCTGTTTTTT. Translated, it gives CASSEEGTVNTGELFF.

V usage is TRBV7-9 and J usage is TRBJ2-7; maybe TRBD1 (5 bases). CDR1 is SEHNR, CDR2 FQNEAQ, per germline (reference sequence). Trimming shortened V by 5 bases and J by 1 base, and 15 bases separated the two germline ends. There are 15 residues in the CDR3. The chain's CDR3 is CASSPKTQGSYEQYF. CDR3 nucleotide sequence: TGTGCCAGCAGCCCCAAGACCCAGGGTTCCTACGAGCAGTACTTC.

V is TRBV19 and J is TRBJ1-1, with TRBD1 matching over 8 bases. Per germline, CDR1 LNHDA and CDR2 SQIVND (reference sequence). Trimming cost V 7 bases and J 4 bases; bases outside gene matches: 11. The CDR3 extends over 15 amino acids. The CDR3 DNA reads as TGTGCCAGTACTTGGACAGGGTCATGGGGCACTGAAGCTTTCTTT. This gives the protein CASTWTGSWGTEAFF.

This clone was counted a few times. The chain joins TRBV7-3 to TRBJ2-3, with 9 bases lining up with TRBD2. The germline gives CDR1 SGHTA, CDR2 FQGTGA. The CDR3 sequence is 17 residues long. Trimming at V came to 5 bases and at J to 5 bases, leaving 14 bases not matched to a gene. The CDR3 spells CASSPTGAGGPGDTQYF. The CDR3 coding sequence is TGTGCCAGCAGCCCTACGGGGGCGGGAGGGCCCGGAGATACGCAGTATTTT.

V is TRBV7-2 and J is TRBJ2-5, with 8 nucleotides matching TRBD1. The CDR3 spans 15 residues. The ends lost 4 bases at V and 5 bases at J; junction bases unmatched: 9. The germline gives CDR1 SGHTA, CDR2 FQGNSA. DNA for the CDR3: TGTGCCAGCAGCTCCGCCGGGACAGGAGGGGAGACCCAGTACTTC. Amino acids: CASSSAGTGGETQYF.

The chain joins TRBV6-5 to TRBJ1-4; 8 bases line up with TRBD1. The CDR3 contains 14 residues. The germline V gene encodes CDR1 MNHEY and CDR2 SVGAGI. Germline trimming cut 6 bases from V and 4 bases from J; bases unmatched to any gene: 4. CDR3 sequence: CASSLTGVNEKLFF. The DNA of the CDR3 is TGTGCCAGCAGCTTGACAGGGGTTAATGAAAAACTGTTTTTT.

This clone appeared a few times. DNA for the CDR3: TGCGCCAGCAGCTTGTCCGCTAGTGCAAAGGATACGCAGTATTTT. Its translation is CASSLSASAKDTQYF. This chain uses TRBV5-1 with TRBJ2-3; D is unclear. The CDR3 contains 15 residues. Germline V gene data show CDR1 as SGHRS and CDR2 as YFSETQ. V was shortened by 1 base and J by 6 bases, with 15 bases between the two germline ends.

The rearrangement uses TRBV4-3 and TRBJ2-7; 12 nucleotides line up with TRBD1. The V gene's germline CDR1 is LGHNA and CDR2 YSLEER. CDR3 size: 15 residues. After removal of 4 bases from V and 6 bases from J, the junction contained 7 bases not matched to a gene. CDR3 nucleotides: TGCGCCAGCAGCCCCTCGGGGGACAGGGGGCGCGAGCAGTACTTC. The encoded protein is CASSPSGDRGREQYF.

The V call is TRBV18, the J call TRBJ2-7, with 7 bases fitting TRBD2. CDR1 is KGHSH, CDR2 LQKENI, per germline. The trim removed 2 bases at V and 2 bases at J, leaving 6 bases unmatched. The CDR3 has 15 amino acids. The CDR3 region is CASSPEAGMTYEQYF. The CDR3 DNA follows: TGTGCCAGCTCACCAGAAGCGGGGATGACCTACGAGCAGTACTTC.

This chain connects TRBV7-2 to TRBJ1-1; 8 nucleotides agree with TRBD1. Losses at the gene ends were 1 base for V and 5 bases for J; bases not matched to a gene: 3. In germline, CDR1 is SGHTA, CDR2 FQGNSA. The CDR3 sequence is 14 residues long. CDR3 nucleotides: TGTGCCAGCAGCTTAGGCAGGGGGCAGACTGAAGCTTTCTTT. This encodes CASSLGRGQTEAFF.

Written as DNA, the CDR3 is TGCGCCAGCAGCTTGGAAGCAGGGAGGTTCAGAGAGCAGTACTTC. This sequence encodes CASSLEAGRFREQYF. V usage is TRBV5-1 and J usage is TRBJ2-7; perhaps TRBD2 as D (6 bases). The CDR3 contains 15 residues. CDR1 and CDR2 (germline): SGHRS, YFSETQ. Trimming removed 0 bases at V and 7 bases at J, with 17 bases between.

The genes are TRBV7-9 and TRBJ2-2, with TRBD2 matching over 8 bases. After removal of 4 bases from V and 0 bases from J, the junction contained 7 bases not matched to a gene. Germline-derived CDR1 and CDR2 are SEHNR and FQNEAQ (reference sequence). The CDR3 totals 17 residues. This CDR3 reads CASSSITSGANTGELFF. The DNA of the CDR3 is TGTGCCAGCAGCTCGATAACTAGCGGCGCGAACACCGGGGAGCTGTTTTTT.

The J gene is TRBJ2-5, the V gene TRBV29-1, with D perhaps TRBD1 (5 bases). The CDR3 length is 13 residues. CDR1 SQVTM and CDR2 ANQGSEA come from the germline V gene. V shed 4 bases and J shed 2 bases, with 11 bases lying between them. CDR3 DNA sequence: TGCAGCGTTGCAACTACAGGACAAGAGACCCAGTACTTC. Translated: CSVATTGQETQYF.

This clone was picked up one time. This chain connects TRBV9 to TRBJ1-2; D perhaps matches TRBD1 (5 bases). V was pared by 3 bases and J by 4 bases, with 16 bases between. CDR3 length: 15 residues. Looked up from germline, CDR1 is SGDLS and CDR2 is YYNGEE. This chain's CDR3 is CASSAGTMESYGYTF. In DNA, the CDR3 is TGTGCCAGCAGCGCTGGGACTATGGAAAGCTATGGCTACACCTTC.

This clone was counted between two and nine times. This sequence joins TRBV7-9 and TRBJ2-2; D is unresolved. The germline CDR1 and CDR2 sequences are SEHNR and FQNEAQ (reference sequence). The CDR3 is 13 amino acids. V lost 5 bases, J lost 6 bases, and 10 bases lay in between. The CDR3 DNA reads TGTGCCAGCAGCCGCGTGGTGGCCGGGGAGCTGTTTTTT. Its translation is CASSRVVAGELFF.

This clone came up once. In DNA form, the CDR3 reads TGTGCCAGCAGCTTGGGCCGGGGGGCCGCAGATACGCAGTATTTT. It is translated as CASSLGRGAADTQYF. The rearrangement joins TRBV5-5 to TRBJ2-3, with TRBD2 as a possible D gene (7 bases). The V and J ends lost 0 bases and 4 bases respectively, with 12 bases between them. CDR3 length: 15 residues. Germline V gene lookup returns CDR1 SGHKS and CDR2 YYEKEE (reference sequence).

The CDR3 reads CASSAGLAGISEQFF. As DNA, the CDR3 is TGTGCCAGCAGCGCCGGACTAGCGGGAATCTCTGAGCAGTTCTTC. The rearrangement uses TRBV11-3 and TRBJ2-1, with TRBD2 matching over 12 bases. The CDR3 covers 15 residues. Per the germline V gene, CDR1 is SGHNT and CDR2 is YENEEA. With V trimmed by 5 bases and J by 9 bases, 8 bases remained unmatched.

This clone was seen a single time. The rearrangement joins TRBV7-3 to TRBJ2-5, with 7 bases matching TRBD1. Germline V lookup: CDR1 SGHTA, CDR2 FQGTGA. The CDR3 extends over 15 amino acids. V trimming: 2 bases; J trimming: 4 bases; junction bases outside the gene matches: 7. The CDR3 region has the DNA TGTGCCAGCAGCTTAGACAGGGCGAGGGGAGAGACCCAGTACTTC. It yields the protein CASSLDRARGETQYF.

The V call is TRBV5-4, the J call TRBJ1-3; D gene ambiguous. Trimming left V 0 bases short and J 0 bases short, with 10 bases between. Per the germline V gene, CDR1 is SGHNT and CDR2 is YYREEE (reference sequence). The CDR3 consists of 16 residues. Here the CDR3 reads CASSLGLVGSGNTIYF. The CDR3, as DNA: TGTGCCAGCAGCTTGGGGCTAGTCGGCTCTGGAAACACCATATATTTT.

The gene calls are TRBV28 and TRBJ1-2, with 8 bases fitting TRBD1. This CDR3 is 13 amino acids long. Trimming at V came to 6 bases and at J to 8 bases, leaving 8 bases not matched to a gene. Germline V lookup: CDR1 MDHEN, CDR2 SYDVKM. The CDR3 sequence: CASRRTGTDGYTF. The CDR3 region has the DNA TGTGCCAGCAGAAGGACAGGGACGGACGGCTACACCTTC.

The rearrangement joins TRBV4-3 to TRBJ2-3; TRBD2 matches 7 bases. The trim removed 0 bases at V and 3 bases at J, leaving 6 bases unmatched. Looked up from germline, CDR1 is LGHNA and CDR2 is YSLEER. There are 16 residues in the CDR3. Written as DNA, the CDR3 is TGCGCCAGCAGCCAAGAGGGGGTCGGGGGGACAGATACGCAGTATTTT. Protein: CASSQEGVGGTDTQYF.